What follows describes a single T cell receptor (beta chain). With V trimmed by 3 bases and J by 5 bases, 5 bases remained unmatched. The germline V gene has CDR1 SGDLS and CDR2 YYNGEE. The CDR3 runs to 14 residues. These data are taken from a study of T cell changes during pregnancy in multiple sclerosis. TCRdb's copy holds only in-frame clones and misses some; the assay was immunoSEQ multiplex PCR. Of 100,000 or so clones listed, around 90% are singletons. Specimen: peripheral blood, collected in the second trimester of pregnancy. The source of this sequence is a female donor with multiple sclerosis, enrolled in a pregnancy study. The chain links TRBV9 to TRBJ2-3; 8 nucleotides line up with TRBD2. The CDR3 loop is CASSDSGIRDTQYF. In DNA, the CDR3 is TGTGCCAGCAGCGATAGCGGGATACGAGATACGCAGTATTTT.